Below, 19 T cell receptor beta chains from the same sample are listed, as sequenced in a study of blood T cell repertoires in COVID-19. Some clones are missing from TCRdb's copy, which holds only in-frame ones; the method was immunoSEQ multiplex PCR. The sample shows about 230,000 clones, around four fifths of them seen only once. Material for sequencing was peripheral blood. These receptors came from a woman between 70 and 85 years old with active or convalescent COVID-19.

The chain couples TRBV12-3 or TRBV12-4 to TRBJ2-2; D not resolved. V was shortened by 7 bases and J by 6 bases, with 9 bases between the two germline ends. The CDR3 contains 12 residues. CDR3 sequence reads: CASTLLPGELFF. The CDR3 DNA reads TGTGCCAGCACCCTTCTTCCCGGGGAGCTGTTTTTT.

This chain joins TRBV27 and TRBJ1-5; TRBD1 matches 11 bases. The CDR3 is 14 residues long. With V trimmed by 8 bases and J by 9 bases, 9 bases remained unmatched. CDR1 MNHEY and CDR2 SMNVEV come from the germline V gene (reference sequence). CDR3 residues: CASGSGQGDRPQHF. The CDR3 coding sequence is TGTGCCAGCGGATCGGGACAGGGGGATCGGCCCCAGCATTTT.

The V call is TRBV11-3, the J call TRBJ2-3; 9 bases are shared with TRBD2. Germline V gene lookup returns CDR1 SGHNT and CDR2 YENEEA. V gave up 0 bases and J gave up 0 bases; unmatched junction bases: 7. The CDR3 is 18 residues long. CDR3 nucleotides: TGTGCCAGCAGCTTAGACCGACGAGCGGGGGGAAGCACAGATACGCAGTATTTT. It specifies CASSLDRRAGGSTDTQYF.

This rearrangement joins TRBV28 to TRBJ2-2; 7 positions match TRBD2. Losses at the gene ends were 6 bases for V and 2 bases for J; bases not matched to a gene: 6. Germline V gene sequence: CDR1 MDHEN, CDR2 SYDVKM. The CDR3 has 15 residues. Here the CDR3 DNA reads TGTGCCAGCAGACGAGCGGGGCTTAACACCGGGGAGCTGTTTTTT. Translation gives CASRRAGLNTGELFF.

This chain's CDR3 is CASSVVGGTAGANVLTF. In DNA form, the CDR3 reads TGTGCCAGCAGCGTAGTGGGAGGGACTGCTGGGGCCAACGTCCTGACTTTC. The V and J genes are TRBV9 and TRBJ2-6, with TRBD2 matching over 7 bases. This CDR3 comprises 17 residues. V lost 0 bases and J lost 2; bases outside the gene matches: 5. Germline lookup yields CDR1 SGDLS and CDR2 YYNGEE.

The chain is built from TRBV29-1 and TRBJ1-5; TRBD1 might be the D (6 bases). Per the germline V gene, CDR1 is SQVTM and CDR2 is ANQGSEA. This CDR3 has 14 amino acids. V was cut by 5 bases and J by 0 bases, with 11 bases left in between. CDR3 nucleotides: TGCAGCGTTAGGGGGGGGTCTAGCAATCAGCCCCAGCATTTT. This encodes CSVRGGSSNQPQHF.

This sequence joins TRBV5-6 and TRBJ2-7; the match to TRBD2 covers 7 bases. The CDR3 runs to 13 residues. Germline V gives CDR1 SGHDT, CDR2 YYEEEE. The J segment lost 1 base and the V segment lost 5 bases, leaving 3 bases of the junction unmatched. CDR3 loop: CASSTGGSYEQYF. Here the CDR3 DNA reads TGTGCCAGCAGTACGGGGGGATCCTACGAGCAGTACTTC.

The chain is built from TRBV27 and TRBJ1-5; 8 nucleotides match TRBD1. With 6 bases clipped from V and 7 bases from J, the junction kept 5 bases outside the gene matches. In germline, CDR1 is MNHEY, CDR2 SMNVEV (reference sequence). This CDR3 has 13 amino acids. CDR3 amino acids: CASRRTGNQPQHF. DNA of the CDR3: TGTGCCAGCAGGAGGACAGGGAACCAGCCCCAGCATTTT.

The rearrangement links TRBV7-9 to TRBJ2-6, with 7 bases matching TRBD1. Germline CDR1 reads SEHNR; CDR2 reads FQNEAQ (reference sequence). CDR3 size: 15 residues. V trimming: 5 bases; J trimming: 9 bases; junction bases outside the gene matches: 10. CDR3 protein: CASSLGDRRVNVLTF. CDR3 bases: TGTGCCAGCAGCCTCGGGGACAGAAGGGTCAACGTCCTGACTTTC.

V is TRBV18 and J is TRBJ1-2; no clear D gene. Trimming took off 4 bases at V and 1 base at J, with 16 bases between the two ends. Looked up from germline, CDR1 is KGHSH and CDR2 is LQKENI. The CDR3 contains 16 residues. The CDR3 DNA reads TGTGCCAGCTCACTGCAGGCCTCCTCTCTTAACTATGGCTACACCTTC. Its protein is CASSLQASSLNYGYTF. Filled out from reference TRBV18 and TRBJ1-2, the complete variable domain reads NAGVMQNPRHLVRRRGQEARLRCSPMKGHSHVYWYRQLPEEGLKFMVYLQKENIIDESGMPKERFSAEFPKEGPSILRIQQVVRGDSAAYFCASSLQASSLNYGYTFGSGTRLTVV.

V usage is TRBV5-1 and J usage is TRBJ2-7; 10 bases map to TRBD1. Looked up from germline, CDR1 is SGHRS and CDR2 is YFSETQ. With 3 bases clipped from V and 3 bases from J, the junction kept 21 bases outside the gene matches. This CDR3 spans 20 amino acids. For the CDR3, the DNA is TGCGCCAGCAGCTCGACAGGGGGCGTTCAGGCTGCATCTGGGTTCTACGAGCAGTACTTC. Amino acids: CASSSTGGVQAASGFYEQYF. The whole variable domain, filled in from reference TRBV5-1 and TRBJ2-7, reads KAGVTQTPRYLIKTRGQQVTLSCSPISGHRSVSWYQQTPGQGLQFLFEYFSETQRNKGNFPGRFSGRQFSNSRSEMNVSTLELGDSALYLCASSSTGGVQAASGFYEQYFGPGTRLTVT.

The chain combines TRBV28 with TRBJ2-7; tentatively, D is TRBD1 (5 bases). The germline V and J ends were trimmed by 10 bases and 2 bases, with 15 bases remaining between them. The CDR3 is made up of 13 amino acids. Germline loops: CDR1 MDHEN, CDR2 SYDVKM. CDR3 sequence: CATVSDTTYEQYF. CDR3 coding DNA: TGTGCCACCGTTTCGGACACTACCTACGAGCAGTACTTC.

J is TRBJ1-1 and V is TRBV18; 7 nucleotides agree with TRBD1. Per the germline V gene, CDR1 is KGHSH and CDR2 is LQKENI. V trimming: 2 bases; J trimming: 2 bases; junction bases outside the gene matches: 5. This CDR3 comprises 15 residues. CDR3 DNA sequence: TGTGCCAGCTCACCAGGACAGGCCCGCAACACTGAAGCTTTCTTT. It translates to CASSPGQARNTEAFF. Drawing the rest from reference TRBV18 and TRBJ1-1, the complete variable domain is NAGVMQNPRHLVRRRGQEARLRCSPMKGHSHVYWYRQLPEEGLKFMVYLQKENIIDESGMPKERFSAEFPKEGPSILRIQQVVRGDSAAYFCASSPGQARNTEAFFGQGTRLTVV.

CDR3 in DNA: TGTGCCAGCAGTACCGACGGAGAGGATCAGCCCCAGCATTTT. Protein product: CASSTDGEDQPQHF. This chain joins TRBV6-5 and TRBJ1-5; D is unresolved. This CDR3 is 14 amino acids long. The V gene's germline CDR1 is MNHEY and CDR2 SVGAGI. V lost 5 bases to trimming and J lost 5 bases, with 13 bases between them.

This chain links TRBV29-1 with TRBJ2-2, with TRBD2 matching over 8 bases. The CDR3 extends over 14 amino acids. The ends lost 5 bases at V and 2 bases at J; junction bases unmatched: 4. The germline V gene encodes CDR1 SQVTM and CDR2 ANQGSEA. CDR3 loop: CSVRGGFNTGELFF. CDR3 nucleotides: TGCAGCGTTCGGGGGGGGTTTAACACCGGGGAGCTGTTTTTT.

The gene calls are TRBV7-2 and TRBJ2-1; a weak D match, TRBD2 (6 bases). Trimming pared 1 base from V and 8 bases from J, leaving 12 bases between. The CDR3 has 14 residues. CDR1 and CDR2 from the germline V gene are SGHTA and FQGNSA. In nucleotides, the CDR3 is TGTGCCAGCAGCTTAGACGGGAGCGGCGATGAGCAGTTCTTC. It codes for CASSLDGSGDEQFF.

The chain has TRBV3-1 (or the pseudogene TRBV3-2) and TRBJ2-2; D is unclear. The germline V gene encodes CDR1 LGHDT and CDR2 YNNKEL (reference sequence). Trimming took 4 bases from V and 7 from J, leaving 10 bases between them. The length of the CDR3 is 13 residues. CDR3 protein: CASSRGFGGELFF. CDR3 nucleotides: TGTGCCAGCAGCCGCGGCTTCGGCGGGGAGCTGTTTTTT.

The J gene is TRBJ2-1, the V gene TRBV18; TRBD2 aligns across 7 bases. The CDR3 contains 16 residues. Trimming took 5 bases from V and 8 from J; bases not matched to a gene: 15. Germline CDR1 and CDR2: KGHSH and LQKENI. The CDR3 protein is CASSSPGTGGGYEQFF. The CDR3 DNA reads TGTGCCAGCTCATCCCCAGGGACGGGAGGAGGGTATGAGCAGTTCTTC.

This clone appeared many times. Here the CDR3 DNA reads TGCGCCAGCGAGGCTGGGCTAGCGGGAGGGCAGCAGTACTTC. It codes for CASEAGLAGGQQYF. V gene TRBV5-1 combines with J gene TRBJ2-7; 12 bases are shared with TRBD2. Germline V gene sequence: CDR1 SGHRS, CDR2 YFSETQ. CDR3 length: 14 amino acids. The trim removed 7 bases at V and 8 bases at J, leaving 10 bases unmatched.